This note documents a single T cell receptor beta chain sequence. CDR3 length equals 15 residues. J lost 6 bases, V lost 7 bases, and 11 bases had no gene match. The V gene's germline CDR1 is MDHEN and CDR2 SYDVKM. The data were obtained in a study of blood T cell repertoires in COVID-19. Study as a whole: Whether acute or convalescent, the COVID-19 samples came from the United States, Italy and Spain.

Original processing methods: Amplified reference gene primers provided the basis for estimating nucleated cell counts. The method was immunoSEQ multiplex PCR; TCRdb's version includes in-frame clones alone and lacks a portion of them. D and trimming come from the DNA, and the V and J calls and clone size come from that table. In the table there are about 88,000 clones, about 90% of which are singletons. The TCR sequence derives from an elderly man with acute or convalescent COVID-19. The sample consisted of peripheral blood. This chain uses TRBV28 with TRBJ2-1; 8 nucleotides agree with TRBD2. The DNA of the CDR3 is TGTGCCAGCACCCTAGGGGGAACTAGCGGCAATGAGCAGTTCTTC. Translating gives CASTLGGTSGNEQFF.